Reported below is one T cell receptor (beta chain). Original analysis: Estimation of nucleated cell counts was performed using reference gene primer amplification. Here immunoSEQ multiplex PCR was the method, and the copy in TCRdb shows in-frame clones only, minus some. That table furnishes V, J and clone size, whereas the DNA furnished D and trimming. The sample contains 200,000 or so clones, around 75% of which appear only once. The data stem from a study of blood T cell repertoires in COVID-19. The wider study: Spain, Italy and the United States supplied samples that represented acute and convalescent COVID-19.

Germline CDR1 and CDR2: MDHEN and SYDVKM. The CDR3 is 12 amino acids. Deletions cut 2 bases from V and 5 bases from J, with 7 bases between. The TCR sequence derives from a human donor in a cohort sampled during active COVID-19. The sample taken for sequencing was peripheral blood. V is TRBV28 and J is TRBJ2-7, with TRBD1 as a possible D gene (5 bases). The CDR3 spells CASSLIRDEQYF. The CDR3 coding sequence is TGTGCCAGCAGTTTAATCAGGGACGAGCAGTACTTC.